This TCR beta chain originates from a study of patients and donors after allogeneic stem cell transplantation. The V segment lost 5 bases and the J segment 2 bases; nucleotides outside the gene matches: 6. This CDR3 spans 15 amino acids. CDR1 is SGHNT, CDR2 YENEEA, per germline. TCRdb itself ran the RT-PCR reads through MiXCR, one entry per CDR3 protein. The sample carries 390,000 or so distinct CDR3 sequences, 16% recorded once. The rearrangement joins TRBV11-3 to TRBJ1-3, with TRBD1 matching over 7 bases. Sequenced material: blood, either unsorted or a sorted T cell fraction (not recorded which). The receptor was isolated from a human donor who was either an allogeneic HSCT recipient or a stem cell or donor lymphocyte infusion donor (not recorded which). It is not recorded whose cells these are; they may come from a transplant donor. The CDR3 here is CASSLSGTAGNTIYF. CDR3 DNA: TGTGCCAGCAGCCTCTCCGGGACAGCTGGAAACACCATATATTTT.